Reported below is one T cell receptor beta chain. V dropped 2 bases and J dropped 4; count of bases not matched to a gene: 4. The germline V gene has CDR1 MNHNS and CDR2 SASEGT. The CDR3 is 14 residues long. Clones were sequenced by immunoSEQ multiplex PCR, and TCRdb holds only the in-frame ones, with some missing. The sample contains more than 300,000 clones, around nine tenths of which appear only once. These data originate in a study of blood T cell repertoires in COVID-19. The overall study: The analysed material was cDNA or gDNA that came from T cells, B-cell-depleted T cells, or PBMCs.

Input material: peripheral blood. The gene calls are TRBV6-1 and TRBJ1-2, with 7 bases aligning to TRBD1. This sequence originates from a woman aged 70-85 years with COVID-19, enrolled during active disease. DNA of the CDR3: TGTGCCAGCAGTGAATTAGGGGACAGCTATGGCTACACCTTC. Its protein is CASSELGDSYGYTF.